The clone carrying this T cell receptor beta chain has ten or more counts. Its antigen is currently unknown. Per the study methods: In papillary thyroid cancer, a distant-metastasis classifier was built using CDR3 differences across clinicopathological groups. TCRdb re-clonotyped the PCR reads through MiXCR. TCRdb, not the authors, supplied the V and J calls. Here the sample spans about 25,000 clones, about 20% being singletons. The data derive from a study of metastatic and nonmetastatic thyroid tumors. Study background: The comparison covered peripheral blood and tumor or nodule tissue in malignant and benign thyroid patients.

Patients had received no treatment of any kind before thyroid surgery. This CDR3 comprises 15 residues. V was cut by 0 bases and J by 4 bases, with 9 bases left in between. Germline loops: CDR1 LGHNA, CDR2 YNFKEQ. Whole-study findings and limits: In blood and tumor, TCR beta diversity was reportedly significantly higher in malignant thyroid tumors than in benign nodules.

The sequencing sample was made of blood. This TCR was recovered from a female donor with papillary thyroid cancer or a benign thyroid nodule (not recorded which). Some clones in this sample may be carry-over from other donors' samples. The chain has TRBV4-2 and TRBJ1-4; D remains unclear. CDR3 coding DNA: TGTGCCAGCAGCCAAGACAGGACCCTTAATGAAAAACTGTTTTTT. It codes for CASSQDRTLNEKLFF.